This is a list of T cell receptor beta chains from one sample in a study of blood T cell repertoires in COVID-19. Only in-frame clones appear in the TCRdb table, and some are missing; sequencing was by immunoSEQ multiplex PCR. The table lists about 480,000 clones, around 89% of them singletons, with around 1.9% in the top ten. Sequences were obtained from PBMCs or T cells enriched from blood (not recorded which). The receptors here all came from a woman in her thirties or forties who had recovered from COVID-19. The CDR3 runs from the conserved cysteine through the conserved F or W. D genes are given only for firm matches. Clone size is given for some rows only: seen once, a few or many times, or a class if the clone is expanded.

D gene,J gene,clone size,CDR3 length,V gene,CDR3 DNA,CDR3 protein
NA,TRBJ2-4,NA,14,TRBV11-2,TGTGCCAGCAGCAAAGGACAGGCCAAAAACATTCAGTACTTC,CASSKGQAKNIQYF
TRBD2,TRBJ2-1,NA,15,TRBV10-3,TGTGCCATCAGTGGACTAGCGGGAGGCAACAATGAGCAGTTCTTC,CAISGLAGGNNEQFF
NA,TRBJ2-3,NA,14,TRBV3-1/TRBV3-2,TGTGCCAGCAGCCAAACGGAGGGCTCAGATACGCAGTATTTT,CASSQTEGSDTQYF
NA,TRBJ2-2,NA,13,TRBV18,TGTGCCAGCTCACCAAGGACTACCGGGGAGCTGTTTTTT,CASSPRTTGELFF
NA,TRBJ2-6,NA,15,TRBV9,TGTGCCAGCAGCGGAGGAAGCTCTGGGGCCAACGTCCTGACTTTC,CASSGGSSGANVLTF
TRBD2,TRBJ2-1,NA,15,TRBV11-1,TGTGCCAGCAGCTTAAGTACTAGCGGAATGGATGAGCAGTTCTTC,CASSLSTSGMDEQFF
NA,TRBJ2-5,NA,15,TRBV27,TGTGCCACCCGAACTCGGAGTGGGAGGACAGAGACCCAGTACTTC,CATRTRSGRTETQYF
NA,TRBJ2-2,NA,13,TRBV7-2,TGTGCCAGCAGCCTCCGGTCGGGCGGGGAGCTGTTTTTT,CASSLRSGGELFF
TRBD1,TRBJ1-2,once,14,TRBV5-1,TGCGCCAGCAGGTGGGACAGGTTCGATACTGGCTACACCTTC,CASRWDRFDTGYTF
TRBD2,TRBJ2-7,NA,15,TRBV4-1,TGCGCCAGCAGCCAGCAAGGACTAGCGGGAGGCGAGCAGTACTTC,CASSQQGLAGGEQYF
NA,TRBJ1-1,NA,13,TRBV18,TGTGCCAGCTCACCTCCGGGGAACACTGAAGCTTTCTTT,CASSPPGNTEAFF
NA,TRBJ1-4,NA,12,TRBV3-1/TRBV3-2,TGTGCCAGCAGCCCCCAGTCGGAAAAACTGTTTTTT,CASSPQSEKLFF
NA,TRBJ1-5,NA,14,TRBV6-5,TGTGCCAGCAGTTCTGCGGGAAGCAATCAGCCCCAGCATTTT,CASSSAGSNQPQHF
NA,TRBJ2-7,NA,10,TRBV2,TGTGCCAGCAGTCTATACGAGCAGTACTTC,CASSLYEQYF
TRBD1,TRBJ1-2,NA,18,TRBV4-2,TGTGCCAGCAGCCAAGATTGGGACAGGGGGCGGGAGAGCTATGGCTACACCTTC,CASSQDWDRGRESYGYTF
TRBD1,TRBJ1-1,NA,12,TRBV5-6,TGTGCCAGCAGCCAGGGGGGAACTGAAGCTTTCTTT,CASSQGGTEAFF
TRBD2,TRBJ2-6,NA,21,TRBV6-2/TRBV6-3,TGTGCCAGCAGCCCCGACCACTTTCGGGCGGGAGGACGCTCTGGGGCCAACGTCCTGACTTTC,CASSPDHFRAGGRSGANVLTF
TRBD1,TRBJ2-7,NA,13,TRBV5-1,TGCGCCAGCAGCTCAACAGGGGCGGAAGAGCAGTACTTC,CASSSTGAEEQYF